Reported below is one T cell receptor beta chain. These data belong to a study of immune evolution from preneoplasia to lung adenocarcinoma. Germline CDR1 and CDR2: MNHEY and SMNVEV (reference sequence). This CDR3 contains 14 residues. J lost 2 bases, V lost 6 bases, and 4 bases had no gene match. TCRdb's table, derived via immunoSEQ multiplex PCR, lists solely in-frame clones and lacks some. Among thousands of clones listed, 80% to 90% were seen once. Material for sequencing was FFPE minimally invasive lung adenocarcinoma tissue. The chain has TRBV27 and TRBJ1-1; 9 bases line up with TRBD1. The TCR originated in a person aged 65 to 85 with lung adenocarcinoma. CDR3 nucleotides: TGTGCCAGCAGGATACAGGGGGCCAACACTGAAGCTTTCTTT. It yields the protein CASRIQGANTEAFF.